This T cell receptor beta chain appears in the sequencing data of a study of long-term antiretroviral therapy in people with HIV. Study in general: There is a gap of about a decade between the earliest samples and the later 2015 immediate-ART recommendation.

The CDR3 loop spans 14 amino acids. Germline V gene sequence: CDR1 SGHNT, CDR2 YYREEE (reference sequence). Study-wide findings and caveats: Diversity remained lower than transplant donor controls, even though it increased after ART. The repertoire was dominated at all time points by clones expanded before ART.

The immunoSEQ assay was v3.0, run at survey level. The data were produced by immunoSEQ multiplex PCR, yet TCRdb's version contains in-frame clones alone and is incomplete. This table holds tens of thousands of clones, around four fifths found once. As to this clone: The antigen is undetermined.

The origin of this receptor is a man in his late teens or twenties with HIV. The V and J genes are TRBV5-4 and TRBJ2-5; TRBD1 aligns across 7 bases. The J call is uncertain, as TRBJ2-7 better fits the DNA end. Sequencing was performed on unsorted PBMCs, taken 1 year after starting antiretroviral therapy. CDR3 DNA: TGTGCCAGCAGCCCTTATGGACAGGTTGGCGAGCAGTACTTC. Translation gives CASSPYGQVGEQYF.